This T cell receptor (beta chain) was recorded in a study of blood T cell repertoires in COVID-19. TCRdb's copy holds only in-frame clones and misses some; the assay was immunoSEQ multiplex PCR. Among some 150,000 clones listed, about 76% were seen once. J gave up 5 bases and V 6 bases, and 4 bases lay outside the gene matches. The CDR3 is made up of 13 amino acids. Germline V gives CDR1 ENHRY, CDR2 SYGVKD. The sample comprised peripheral blood. The receptor was isolated from a woman in her seventies with COVID-19, enrolled during active disease. V and J are TRBV10-3 and TRBJ1-1, with 9 bases identical to TRBD1. The CDR3 region is CAIRTGGATEAFF. The CDR3 nucleotides read TGTGCCATCAGGACAGGGGGGGCGACTGAAGCTTTCTTT.